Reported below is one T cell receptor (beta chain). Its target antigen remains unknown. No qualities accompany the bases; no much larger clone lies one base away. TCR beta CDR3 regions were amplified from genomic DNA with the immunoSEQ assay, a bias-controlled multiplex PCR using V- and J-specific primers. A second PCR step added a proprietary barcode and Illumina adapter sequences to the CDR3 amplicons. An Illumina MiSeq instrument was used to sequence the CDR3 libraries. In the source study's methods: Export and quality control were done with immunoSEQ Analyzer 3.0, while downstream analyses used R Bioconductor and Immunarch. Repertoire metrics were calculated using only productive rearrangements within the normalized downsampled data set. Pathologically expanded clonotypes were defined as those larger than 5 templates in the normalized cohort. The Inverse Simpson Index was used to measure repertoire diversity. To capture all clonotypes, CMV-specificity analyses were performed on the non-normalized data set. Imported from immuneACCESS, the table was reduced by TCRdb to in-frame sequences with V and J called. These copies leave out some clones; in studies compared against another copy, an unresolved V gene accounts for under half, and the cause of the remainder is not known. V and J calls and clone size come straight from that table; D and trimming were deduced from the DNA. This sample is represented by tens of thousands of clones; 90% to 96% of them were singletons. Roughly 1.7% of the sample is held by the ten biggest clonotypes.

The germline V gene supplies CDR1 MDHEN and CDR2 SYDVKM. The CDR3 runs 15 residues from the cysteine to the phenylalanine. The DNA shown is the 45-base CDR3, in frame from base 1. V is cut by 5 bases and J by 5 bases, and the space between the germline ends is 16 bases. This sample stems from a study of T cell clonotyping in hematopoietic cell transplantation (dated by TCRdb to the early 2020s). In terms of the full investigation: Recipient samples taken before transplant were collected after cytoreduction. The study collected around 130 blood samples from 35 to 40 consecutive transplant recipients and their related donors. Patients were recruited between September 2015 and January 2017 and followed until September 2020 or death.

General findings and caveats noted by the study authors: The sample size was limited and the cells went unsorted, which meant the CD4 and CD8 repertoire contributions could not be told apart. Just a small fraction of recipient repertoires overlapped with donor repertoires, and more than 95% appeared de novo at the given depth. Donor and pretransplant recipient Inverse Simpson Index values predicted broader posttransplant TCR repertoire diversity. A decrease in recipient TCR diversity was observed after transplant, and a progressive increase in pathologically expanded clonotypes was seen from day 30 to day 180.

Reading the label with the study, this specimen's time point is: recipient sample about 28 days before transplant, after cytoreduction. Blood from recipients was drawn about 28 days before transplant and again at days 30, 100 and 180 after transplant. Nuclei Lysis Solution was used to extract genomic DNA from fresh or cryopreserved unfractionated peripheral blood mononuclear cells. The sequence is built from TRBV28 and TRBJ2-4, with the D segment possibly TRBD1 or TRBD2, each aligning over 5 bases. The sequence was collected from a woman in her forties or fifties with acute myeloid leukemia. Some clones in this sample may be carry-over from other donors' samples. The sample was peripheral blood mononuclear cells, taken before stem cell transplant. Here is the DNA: TGTGCCAGCAGTCCCGAAGGGAAGGGACAAAACATTCAGTACTTC. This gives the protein CASSPEGKGQNIQYF.